This T cell receptor (beta chain) came from a study of T cell changes during pregnancy in multiple sclerosis. Clones were read by immunoSEQ multiplex PCR, and TCRdb kept only the in-frame ones, dropping some. The sample lists about 15,000 clones, 80% to 90% occurring once. The CDR3 is 17 residues long. V lost 4 bases to trimming and J lost 4 bases, with 20 bases between them. Germline loops: CDR1 SQVTM, CDR2 ANQGSEA. This sample comprised CD8+ T cells from peripheral blood mononuclear cells, obtained in the first trimester of pregnancy. The chain links TRBV29-1 to TRBJ2-6; TRBD2 might be the D (6 bases). The clonotype originates from a female donor with multiple sclerosis, enrolled in a pregnancy study. The CDR3 loop reads CSVVGDGTPTGANVLTF. The CDR3 DNA is TGCAGCGTTGTGGGGGATGGGACTCCAACGGGGGCCAACGTCCTGACTTTC.